This entry lists 6 T cell receptor beta chains sequenced from one sample in a study of T cells in Graves' hyperthyroidism and ophthalmopathy (dated by TCRdb to the late 2010s). To prepare the library, multiplex PCR was applied. TCRdb names Illumina HiSeq 2000 as the instrument used. The TCR beta CDR3 regions were amplified from RNA transcripts. For the first round of RT-PCR on the TCR CDR3, the HTBI primer set was used together with the Qiagen OneStep RT-PCR kit. Starting from the raw public reads, TCRdb applied fastp trimming at Q25, assembled clones with MiXCR and retained in-frame beta chains. Duplicate CDR3 protein sequences are folded into a single record with the most common DNA and genes. Across this sample there are 150,000 to 200,000 distinct CDR3 sequences, with about 15% seen only once. Around 29% of the sample goes to the ten largest clones. The specimen was blood. The receptors originated from a woman between 50 and 59 years old with Graves' hyperthyroidism.

The J gene is TRBJ2-3, the V gene TRBV11-2; 10 nucleotides agree with TRBD1. This CDR3 region has 16 residues. The junction had 7 bases not matched to a gene; V was cut back by 4 bases and J by 3 bases. From germline, CDR1 is SGHAT and CDR2 FQNNGV. As DNA, the CDR3 is TGTGCCAGCAGCTCATACGGGACAGGGGCGACAGATACGCAGTATTTT. It codes for CASSSYGTGATDTQYF.

The sample holds a few counts of this clonotype. This chain links TRBV7-3 with TRBJ2-1; D perhaps matches TRBD1 (6 bases). The CDR3 loop spans 13 amino acids. From germline, CDR1 is SGHTA and CDR2 FQGTGA. Trimming took 2 bases from V and 9 from J, leaving 11 bases between them. As DNA, the CDR3 is TGTGCCAGCAGCTTAGTTCAGGGGTCTGAGCAGTTCTTC. This translates into CASSLVQGSEQFF.

The chain uses TRBV7-9 and TRBJ2-5; 8 bases align to TRBD2. The CDR3 loop spans 16 amino acids. Trimming cost V 1 base and J 5 bases; bases outside gene matches: 9. In germline, CDR1 is SEHNR, CDR2 FQNEAQ (reference sequence). The CDR3 DNA follows: TGTGCCAGCAGCTTAGTCATAGCGGGGAAGGGTGAGACCCAGTACTTC. Amino acid sequence: CASSLVIAGKGETQYF.

This clonotype has only a few counts. The chain links TRBV4-3 to TRBJ2-7; 10 nucleotides match TRBD1. Unmatched junction bases numbered 4, after V lost 2 bases and J lost 3 bases. This CDR3 has 15 amino acids. In germline, CDR1 is LGHNA, CDR2 YSLEER. CDR3 sequence: CASSQIGTGVYEQYF. The CDR3 DNA follows: TGCGCCAGCAGCCAAATCGGGACAGGGGTCTACGAGCAGTACTTC.

CDR3 protein: CASSFTRVAGELFF. CDR3 DNA: TGTGCCAGCAGCTTCACGAGGGTCGCCGGGGAGCTGTTTTTT. V and J are TRBV5-6 and TRBJ2-2; D might be TRBD2 (5 bases). CDR3 length equals 14 residues. The germline V gene has CDR1 SGHDT and CDR2 YYEEEE. Trimming stripped 2 bases from V and 6 bases from J, with 11 bases between.

This clonotype was counted at least ten times. The chain uses TRBV28 and TRBJ2-1; 9 bases are shared with TRBD2. Germline V gives CDR1 MDHEN, CDR2 SYDVKM. V lost 5 bases to trimming and J lost 5 bases; unmatched junction nucleotides: 4. This CDR3 region has 14 residues. The CDR3 region is CASSPRLADNEQFF. The CDR3 DNA reads as TGTGCCAGCAGTCCTCGACTAGCGGACAATGAGCAGTTCTTC.